The present T cell receptor (beta chain) was sequenced within a study of blood T cell repertoires in COVID-19. The repertoire was sequenced with immunoSEQ multiplex PCR; TCRdb's copy has only in-frame clones and lacks some. The sample comprises tens of thousands of clones, approximately 88% of which are singletons, and roughly a sixth rests with the top ten. Germline V gives CDR1 SGHRS, CDR2 YFSETQ. This CDR3 has 14 residues. V was pared by 4 bases and J by 5 bases, with 2 bases of the junction left unmatched. The TCR comes from a man between 65 and 80 years old with active COVID-19. Sequenced: peripheral blood. The chain recombines TRBV5-1 with TRBJ2-1; TRBD2 aligns across 11 bases. The CDR3 bases are TGCGCCAGCAGCATGACTAGCGGGAACAATGAGCAGTTCTTC. It translates to CASSMTSGNNEQFF.